This paragraph reports one TCR beta chain. Antigen: not known. This record belongs to a study of shared clonotypes between healthy human individuals. Whole-study findings and limits: Roughly 4.7% was the fraction of naive CD4 clonotypes found shared across a few donors.

Genomic DNA of every subset was divided equally among multiple immunoSEQ plates. The input for sorted-subset replicate PCRs was about 200 ng DNA, 25,000 to 35,000 T cell genomes. Here immunoSEQ multiplex PCR was the method, and the copy in TCRdb shows in-frame clones only, minus some. The profile shows roughly 2.1 million clones, 90% to 95% of them singletons. Germline CDR1 SQVTM, CDR2 ANQGSEA. V shed 7 bases, J shed 5 bases, and the junction held 10 bases outside the gene matches. The CDR3 runs 13 residues. Naive CD8 populations comprised CD45RO-negative cells positively selected for CCR7, excluding terminally differentiated effector memory CD45RA+ cells.

The chain uses TRBV29-1 and TRBJ1-1, with 7 bases identical to TRBD1. The sequencing sample was made of naive CD8+ T cells from PBMCs. The TCR sequence derives from a man between 18 and 35 years old in good health. Some clones in this sample may be carry-over from other donors' samples. The CDR3 protein is CSESRGRGTEAFF. In nucleotides, the CDR3 is TGCAGCGAGTCTAGGGGGCGCGGAACTGAAGCTTTCTTT.